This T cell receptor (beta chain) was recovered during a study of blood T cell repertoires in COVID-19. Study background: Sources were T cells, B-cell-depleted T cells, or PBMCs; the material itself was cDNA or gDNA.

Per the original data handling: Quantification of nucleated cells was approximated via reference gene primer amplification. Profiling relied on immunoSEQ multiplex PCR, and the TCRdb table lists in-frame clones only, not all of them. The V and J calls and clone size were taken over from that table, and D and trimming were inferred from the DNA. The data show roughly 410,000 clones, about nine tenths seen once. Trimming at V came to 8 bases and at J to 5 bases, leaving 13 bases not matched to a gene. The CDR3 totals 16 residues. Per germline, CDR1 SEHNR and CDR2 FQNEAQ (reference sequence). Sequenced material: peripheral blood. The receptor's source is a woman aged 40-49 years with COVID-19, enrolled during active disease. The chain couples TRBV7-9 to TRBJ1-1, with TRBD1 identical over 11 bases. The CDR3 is CASRGSGQGARTEAFF. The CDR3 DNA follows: TGTGCCAGCCGAGGTTCAGGACAGGGGGCGCGTACTGAAGCTTTCTTT.